These T cell receptor beta chains were read from a single sample in a study of blood T cells in healthy people across ages. TCRdb ran MiXCR on the 5' RACE reads and lists one entry per CDR3 protein. Of fewer than 950,000 distinct CDR3 sequences listed, roughly 40% are singletons. What was sequenced was blood. The source of these receptors is a young man in good health. Each CDR3 is given with its conserved first and last residue. A D gene is named only where the DNA matches it firmly. Clone size is shown for a subset of rows, as once, few, many or a class of expanded clone.

v_gene: TRBV12-3/TRBV12-4
abundance: few
j_gene: TRBJ2-3
d_gene: .
CDR3nt: TGTGCCAGCAGTTCCGTGCTAGAAGATACGCAGTATTTT
CDR3aa: CASSSVLEDTQYF

v_gene: TRBV20-1
abundance: .
j_gene: TRBJ2-3
d_gene: .
CDR3nt: TGCAGTGCTATGATTGGGGGAGGAGGAACAGATACGCAGTATTTT
CDR3aa: CSAMIGGGGTDTQYF

v_gene: TRBV29-1
abundance: .
j_gene: TRBJ2-7
d_gene: .
CDR3nt: TGCAGCGTTGACCCCCCCACTGGCTCCTACAATGAGCAGTACTTC
CDR3aa: CSVDPPTGSYNEQYF

v_gene: TRBV3-1
abundance: .
j_gene: TRBJ2-1
d_gene: .
CDR3nt: TGTGCCAGCAGCCAAGATTGGAGGGCGGGGTGGAACAATGAGCAGTTCTTC
CDR3aa: CASSQDWRAGWNNEQFF

v_gene: TRBV7-8
abundance: .
j_gene: TRBJ2-7
d_gene: .
CDR3nt: TGTGCCAGCAGCTTTCGGGCAGGGGAATACAATGAGCAGTACTTC
CDR3aa: CASSFRAGEYNEQYF

v_gene: TRBV20-1
abundance: .
j_gene: TRBJ2-1
d_gene: .
CDR3nt: TGCAGTGCTAGAATCGGCCAGTACAATGAGCAGTTCTTC
CDR3aa: CSARIGQYNEQFF

v_gene: TRBV20-1
abundance: .
j_gene: TRBJ2-1
d_gene: TRBD2
CDR3nt: TGCAGTGCTAGAGTTCTAGCGGGGGGGATATCCTACAATGAGCAGTTCTTC
CDR3aa: CSARVLAGGISYNEQFF

v_gene: TRBV14
abundance: few
j_gene: TRBJ2-3
d_gene: .
CDR3nt: TGTGCCAGCAGCCAACCCACGGCCCGGGACGCCAGCACAGATACGCAGTATTTT
CDR3aa: CASSQPTARDASTDTQYF

v_gene: TRBV21-1
abundance: many
j_gene: TRBJ2-3
d_gene: .
CDR3nt: TGTGCCAGCAGCAAATCGGCCAGGGCGACAATCACAGATACGCAGTATTTT
CDR3aa: CASSKSARATITDTQYF

v_gene: TRBV5-5
abundance: .
j_gene: TRBJ2-7
d_gene: .
CDR3nt: TGTGCCAGCAGCTCTGAGGGGGGGAAGGACTACGAGCAGTACTTC
CDR3aa: CASSSEGGKDYEQYF

v_gene: TRBV29-1
abundance: .
j_gene: TRBJ2-6
d_gene: .
CDR3nt: TGCAGCGTTGATGGGAGCTCTGGGGCCAACGTCCTGACTTTC
CDR3aa: CSVDGSSGANVLTF

v_gene: TRBV20-1
abundance: .
j_gene: TRBJ1-6
d_gene: TRBD1
CDR3nt: TGCAGTGCTGGACAGGGGTCACCCCTCCACTTT
CDR3aa: CSAGQGSPLHF

v_gene: TRBV4-1
abundance: few
j_gene: TRBJ1-4
d_gene: .
CDR3nt: TGCGCCAGCAGCCCCCAGCCCGGGGCACGGGAAAAACTGTTTTTT
CDR3aa: CASSPQPGAREKLFF

v_gene: TRBV20-1
abundance: .
j_gene: TRBJ2-1
d_gene: .
CDR3nt: TGCAGTGCTAGCCTACTTTCTGTGGGGGACCCAGAAGGTGAGCAGTTCTTC
CDR3aa: CSASLLSVGDPEGEQFF

v_gene: TRBV29-1
abundance: many
j_gene: TRBJ2-1
d_gene: .
CDR3nt: TGCAGCGTTGCCCGCGCCGGAGTCCTATACAATGAGCAGTTCTTC
CDR3aa: CSVARAGVLYNEQFF

v_gene: TRBV28
abundance: .
j_gene: TRBJ2-3
d_gene: .
CDR3nt: TGTGCCAGCAGTTTAGACGTCAGCGCAGATACGCAGTATTTT
CDR3aa: CASSLDVSADTQYF

v_gene: TRBV6-2/TRBV6-3
abundance: .
j_gene: TRBJ2-3
d_gene: .
CDR3nt: TGTGCCAGCAGTCCCCCCCGGACAGCAACAGATACGCAGTATTTT
CDR3aa: CASSPPRTATDTQYF

v_gene: TRBV7-9
abundance: few
j_gene: TRBJ2-3
d_gene: TRBD1
CDR3nt: TGTGCCAGCAGCTGGCTGGTGGCAGGGGGAGATACGCAGTATTTT
CDR3aa: CASSWLVAGGDTQYF

v_gene: TRBV6-5
abundance: .
j_gene: TRBJ2-5
d_gene: TRBD2
CDR3nt: TGTGCCAGCAGTTACTCGAGGGCTAGCGGGAAATTCGGCGAGACCCAGTACTTC
CDR3aa: CASSYSRASGKFGETQYF

v_gene: TRBV4-1
abundance: few
j_gene: TRBJ1-4
d_gene: TRBD1
CDR3nt: TGCGCCAGCAGCCGGATCCAGGGGGGACAACTAAATGAAAAACTGTTTTTT
CDR3aa: CASSRIQGGQLNEKLFF

v_gene: TRBV29-1
abundance: few
j_gene: TRBJ1-1
d_gene: .
CDR3nt: TGCAGCCCTCAGAGGGTGGGTAGCACTGAAGCTTTCTTT
CDR3aa: CSPQRVGSTEAFF

v_gene: TRBV7-6
abundance: .
j_gene: TRBJ2-7
d_gene: .
CDR3nt: TGTGCCAGCGCGGGAATATCCTACGAGCAGTACTTC
CDR3aa: CASAGISYEQYF

v_gene: TRBV12-3/TRBV12-4
abundance: few
j_gene: TRBJ1-4
d_gene: .
CDR3nt: TGTGCCAGCAGGCTACAGGGAGAGATTGCAACTAATGAAAAACTGTTTTTT
CDR3aa: CASRLQGEIATNEKLFF

v_gene: TRBV7-2
abundance: .
j_gene: TRBJ1-2
d_gene: .
CDR3nt: TGTGCCAGCAGCTTAGAGTACAGTAACTATGGCTACACCTTC
CDR3aa: CASSLEYSNYGYTF

v_gene: TRBV15
abundance: .
j_gene: TRBJ1-4
d_gene: .
CDR3nt: TGTGCCACCAGCAGTGGGGCCGCAACTAATGAAAAACTGTTTTTT
CDR3aa: CATSSGAATNEKLFF

v_gene: TRBV6-5
abundance: many
j_gene: TRBJ1-6
d_gene: .
CDR3nt: TGTGCCAGCAGTTCAACCGGTAATTCACCCCTCCACTTT
CDR3aa: CASSSTGNSPLHF

v_gene: TRBV6-6
abundance: many
j_gene: TRBJ2-1
d_gene: .
CDR3nt: TGTGCCGGTGCTCGGGTCTCTGGCAATGAGCAGTTCTTC
CDR3aa: CAGARVSGNEQFF

v_gene: TRBV29-1
abundance: .
j_gene: TRBJ2-5
d_gene: TRBD1
CDR3nt: TGCAGCGTTGACCGACAGGGGGCTGAGACCCAGTACTTC
CDR3aa: CSVDRQGAETQYF

v_gene: TRBV7-2
abundance: few
j_gene: TRBJ1-1
d_gene: TRBD1
CDR3nt: TGTGCCAGCAGCTCCCAGACAGGGGTGAACACTGAAGCTTTCTTT
CDR3aa: CASSSQTGVNTEAFF

v_gene: TRBV20-1
abundance: .
j_gene: TRBJ2-1
d_gene: .
CDR3nt: TGCAGTGCTAGTGTCGCAGTGGGGACGCGCGAGCAGTTCTTC
CDR3aa: CSASVAVGTREQFF

v_gene: TRBV28
abundance: few
j_gene: TRBJ1-5
d_gene: TRBD1
CDR3nt: TGTGCCTTGGGACAGTATTCCAATCAGCCCCAGCATTTT
CDR3aa: CALGQYSNQPQHF

v_gene: TRBV19
abundance: .
j_gene: TRBJ1-2
d_gene: .
CDR3nt: TGTGCCAGTAACCACGACAGAAACAACTATGGCTACACCTTC
CDR3aa: CASNHDRNNYGYTF

v_gene: TRBV7-9
abundance: .
j_gene: TRBJ2-7
d_gene: .
CDR3nt: TGTGCCAGCAGCTTAGACAGAACTGGCGACGAGCAGTACTTC
CDR3aa: CASSLDRTGDEQYF

v_gene: TRBV4-2
abundance: .
j_gene: TRBJ2-1
d_gene: .
CDR3nt: TGTGCCAGCAGCCAAGAAACACAGGGCAATGAGCAGTTCTTC
CDR3aa: CASSQETQGNEQFF

v_gene: TRBV28
abundance: .
j_gene: TRBJ2-7
d_gene: .
CDR3nt: TGTGCCAGCAGCCGGCCGGGCAGGGCAAACTACGAGCAGTACTTC
CDR3aa: CASSRPGRANYEQYF

v_gene: TRBV25-1
abundance: .
j_gene: TRBJ1-2
d_gene: .
CDR3nt: TGTGCCAGCAGTGAAGCGAATACGGGGGGTGGCTACACCTTC
CDR3aa: CASSEANTGGGYTF

v_gene: TRBV6-6
abundance: few
j_gene: TRBJ1-5
d_gene: .
CDR3nt: TGTGCCAGCAGCAAAGGGAATAGCAATCAGCCCCAGCATTTT
CDR3aa: CASSKGNSNQPQHF

v_gene: TRBV6-5
abundance: .
j_gene: TRBJ2-3
d_gene: TRBD2
CDR3nt: TGTGCCAGCAGGGGGGGGTTGGGCGATACGCAGTATTTT
CDR3aa: CASRGGLGDTQYF

v_gene: TRBV25-1
abundance: few
j_gene: TRBJ1-2
d_gene: .
CDR3nt: TGTGCCAGCAGAGAAGGGGGGGGCTCTGGCTACACCTTC
CDR3aa: CASREGGGSGYTF

v_gene: TRBV12-3/TRBV12-4
abundance: .
j_gene: TRBJ1-2
d_gene: .
CDR3nt: TGTGCCTGCAGTGTTCGCCAGGACTTTGGCTACACCTTC
CDR3aa: CACSVRQDFGYTF

v_gene: TRBV7-3
abundance: .
j_gene: TRBJ1-1
d_gene: .
CDR3nt: TGTGCCAGCAGCTTTAACGGGGGGCTGGGTACTGAAGCTTTCTTT
CDR3aa: CASSFNGGLGTEAFF